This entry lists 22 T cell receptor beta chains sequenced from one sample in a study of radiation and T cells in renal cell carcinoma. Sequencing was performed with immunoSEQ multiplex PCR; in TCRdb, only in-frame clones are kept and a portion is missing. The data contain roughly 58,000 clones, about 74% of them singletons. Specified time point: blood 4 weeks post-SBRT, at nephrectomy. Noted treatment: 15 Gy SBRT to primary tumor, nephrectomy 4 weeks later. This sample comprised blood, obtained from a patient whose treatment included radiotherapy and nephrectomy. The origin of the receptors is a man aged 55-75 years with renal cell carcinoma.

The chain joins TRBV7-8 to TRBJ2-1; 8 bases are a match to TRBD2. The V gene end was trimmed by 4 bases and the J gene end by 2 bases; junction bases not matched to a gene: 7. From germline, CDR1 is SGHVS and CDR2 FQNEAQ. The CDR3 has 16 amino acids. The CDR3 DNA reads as TGTGCCAGCAGCTCGCCGCGCGGGAGGCCCTACAATGAGCAGTTCTTC. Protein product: CASSSPRGRPYNEQFF.

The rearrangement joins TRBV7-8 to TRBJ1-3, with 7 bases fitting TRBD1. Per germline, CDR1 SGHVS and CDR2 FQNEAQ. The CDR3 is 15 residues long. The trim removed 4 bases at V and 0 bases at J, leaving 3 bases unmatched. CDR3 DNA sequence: TGTGCCAGCAGCTCTTCAGGGGGCTCTGGAAACACCATATATTTT. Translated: CASSSSGGSGNTIYF. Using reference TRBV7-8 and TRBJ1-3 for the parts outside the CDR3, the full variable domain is GAGVSQSPRYKVAKRGQDVALRCDPISGHVSLFWYQQALGQGPEFLTYFQNEAQLDKSGLPSDRFFAERPEGSVSTLKIQRTQQEDSAVYLCASSSSGGSGNTIYFGEGSWLTVV.

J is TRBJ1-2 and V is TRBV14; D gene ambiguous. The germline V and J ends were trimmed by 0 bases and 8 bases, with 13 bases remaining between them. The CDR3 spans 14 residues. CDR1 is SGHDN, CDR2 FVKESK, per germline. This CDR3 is CASSQEGRMRGYTF. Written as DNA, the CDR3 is TGTGCCAGCAGCCAAGAGGGCAGAATGCGCGGCTACACCTTC.

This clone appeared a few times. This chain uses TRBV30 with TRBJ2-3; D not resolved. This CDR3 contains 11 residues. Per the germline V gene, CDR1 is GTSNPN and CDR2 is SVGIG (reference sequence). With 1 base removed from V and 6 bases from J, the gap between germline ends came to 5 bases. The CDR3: CAWSGMDTQYF. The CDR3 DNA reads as TGTGCCTGGAGTGGGATGGATACGCAGTATTTT.

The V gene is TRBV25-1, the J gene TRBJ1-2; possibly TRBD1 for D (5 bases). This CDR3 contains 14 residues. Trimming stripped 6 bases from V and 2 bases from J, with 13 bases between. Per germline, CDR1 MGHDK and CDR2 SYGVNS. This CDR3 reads CASSATTENYGYTF. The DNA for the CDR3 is TGTGCCAGCAGCGCGACGACAGAAAACTATGGCTACACCTTC.

The CDR3 loop is CASSLNEGGRTEAFF. Here the CDR3 DNA reads TGCGCCAGCAGCTTGAACGAGGGGGGGAGGACTGAAGCTTTCTTT. The chain combines TRBV5-1 with TRBJ1-1; the D gene is possibly TRBD1 (6 bases). Per germline, CDR1 SGHRS and CDR2 YFSETQ. V was cut by 1 base and J by 5 bases, with 15 bases left in between. This CDR3 is built from 15 residues. The whole variable domain, filled in from reference TRBV5-1 and TRBJ1-1, reads KAGVTQTPRYLIKTRGQQVTLSCSPISGHRSVSWYQQTPGQGLQFLFEYFSETQRNKGNFPGRFSGRQFSNSRSEMNVSTLELGDSALYLCASSLNEGGRTEAFFGQGTRLTVV.

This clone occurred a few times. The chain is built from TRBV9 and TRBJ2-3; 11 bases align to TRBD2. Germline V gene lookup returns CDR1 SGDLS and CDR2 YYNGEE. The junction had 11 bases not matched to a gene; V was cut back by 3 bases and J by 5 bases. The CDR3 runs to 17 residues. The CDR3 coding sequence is TGTGCCAGCAGCGCGACCGTTAGCGGGGGGGCAGGAGATACGCAGTATTTT. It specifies CASSATVSGGAGDTQYF. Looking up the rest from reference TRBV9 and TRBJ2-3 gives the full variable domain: DSGVTQTPKHLITATGQRVTLRCSPRSGDLSVYWYQQSLDQGLQFLIQYYNGEERAKGNILERFSAQQFPDLHSELNLSSLELGDSALYFCASSATVSGGAGDTQYFGPGTRLTVL.

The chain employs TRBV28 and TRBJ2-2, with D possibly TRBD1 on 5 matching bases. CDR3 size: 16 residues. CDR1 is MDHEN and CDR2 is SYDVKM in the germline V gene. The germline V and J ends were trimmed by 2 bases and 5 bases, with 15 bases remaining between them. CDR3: CASSLNSGFSTGELFF. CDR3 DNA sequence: TGTGCCAGCAGTTTAAATTCAGGGTTTAGTACCGGGGAGCTGTTTTTT.

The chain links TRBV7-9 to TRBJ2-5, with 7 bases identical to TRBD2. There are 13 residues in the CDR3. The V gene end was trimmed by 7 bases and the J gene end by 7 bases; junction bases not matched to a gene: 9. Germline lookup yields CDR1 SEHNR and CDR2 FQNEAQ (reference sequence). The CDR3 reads CASTIPGGGTQYF. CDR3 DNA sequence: TGTGCCAGCACCATACCGGGCGGGGGGACCCAGTACTTC.

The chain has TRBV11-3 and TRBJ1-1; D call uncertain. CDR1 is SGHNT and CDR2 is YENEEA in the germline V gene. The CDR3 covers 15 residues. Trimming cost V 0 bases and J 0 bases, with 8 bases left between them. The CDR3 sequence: CASSLDQIMNTEAFF. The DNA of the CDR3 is TGTGCCAGCAGCTTAGATCAGATAATGAACACTGAAGCTTTCTTT.

The DNA for the CDR3 is TGTGCCAGCAGCCCCACTCCGAGCTCCTACAATGAGCAGTTCTTC. Protein: CASSPTPSSYNEQFF. The V gene is TRBV6-4, the J gene TRBJ2-1; D call uncertain. This CDR3 has 15 amino acids. The germline CDR1 and CDR2 sequences are MRHNA and SNTAGT. Trimming stripped 6 bases from V and 0 bases from J, with 12 bases between.

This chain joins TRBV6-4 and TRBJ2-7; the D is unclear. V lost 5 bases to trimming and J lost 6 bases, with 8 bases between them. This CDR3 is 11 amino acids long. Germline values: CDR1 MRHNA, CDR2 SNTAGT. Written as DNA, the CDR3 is TGTGCCAGCAGTTCCCCCCTCGAGCAGTACTTC. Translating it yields CASSSPLEQYF.

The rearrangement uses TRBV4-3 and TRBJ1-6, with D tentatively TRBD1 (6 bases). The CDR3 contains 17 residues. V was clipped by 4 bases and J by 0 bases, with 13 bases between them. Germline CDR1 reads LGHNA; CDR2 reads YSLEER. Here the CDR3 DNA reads TGCGCCAGCAGCCGACAGGCAGGGCGCTCCTATAATTCACCCCTCCACTTT. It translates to CASSRQAGRSYNSPLHF.

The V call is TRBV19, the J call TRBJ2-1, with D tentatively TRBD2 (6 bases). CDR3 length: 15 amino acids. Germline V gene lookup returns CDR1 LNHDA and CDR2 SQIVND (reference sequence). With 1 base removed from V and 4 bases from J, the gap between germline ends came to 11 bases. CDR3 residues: CASSIAGAEYNEQFF. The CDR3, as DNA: TGTGCCAGTAGTATAGCGGGAGCTGAGTACAATGAGCAGTTCTTC.

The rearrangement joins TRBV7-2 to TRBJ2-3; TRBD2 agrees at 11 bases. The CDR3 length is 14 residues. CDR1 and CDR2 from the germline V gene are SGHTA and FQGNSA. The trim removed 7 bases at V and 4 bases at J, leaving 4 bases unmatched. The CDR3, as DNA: TGTGCCAGCAACCTAGCGGGAGGTTCAGATACGCAGTATTTT. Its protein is CASNLAGGSDTQYF.

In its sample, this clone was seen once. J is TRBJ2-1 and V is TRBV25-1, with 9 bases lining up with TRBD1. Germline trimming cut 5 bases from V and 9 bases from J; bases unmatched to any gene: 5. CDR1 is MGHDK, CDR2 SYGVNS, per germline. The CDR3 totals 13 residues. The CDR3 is CASSIDRGAEQFF. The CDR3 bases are TGTGCCAGCAGTATCGACAGGGGGGCTGAGCAGTTCTTC. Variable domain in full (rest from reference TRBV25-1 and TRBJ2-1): EADIYQTPRYLVIGTGKKITLECSQTMGHDKMYWYQQDPGMELHLIHYSYGVNSTEKGDLSSESTVSRIRTEHFPLTLESARPSHTSQYLCASSIDRGAEQFFGPGTRLTVL.

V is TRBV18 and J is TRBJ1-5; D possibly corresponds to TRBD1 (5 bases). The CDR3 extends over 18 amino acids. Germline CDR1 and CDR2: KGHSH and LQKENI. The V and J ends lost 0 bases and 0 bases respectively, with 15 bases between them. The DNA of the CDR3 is TGTGCCAGCTCACCACCGGGCCAGGGCACATATAGCAATCAGCCCCAGCATTTT. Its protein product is CASSPPGQGTYSNQPQHF.

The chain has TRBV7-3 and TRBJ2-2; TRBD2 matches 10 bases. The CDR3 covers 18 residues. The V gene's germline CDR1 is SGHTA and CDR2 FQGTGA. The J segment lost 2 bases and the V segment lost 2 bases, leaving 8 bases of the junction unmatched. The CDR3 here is CASSLLPGLADNTGELFF. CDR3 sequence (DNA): TGTGCCAGCAGCTTACTCCCCGGACTAGCGGACAACACCGGGGAGCTGTTTTTT.

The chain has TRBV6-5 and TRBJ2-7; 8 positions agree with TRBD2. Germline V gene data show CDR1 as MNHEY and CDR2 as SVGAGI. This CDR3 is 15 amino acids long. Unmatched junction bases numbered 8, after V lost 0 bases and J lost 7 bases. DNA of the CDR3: TGTGCCAGCAGTTACTCGTTAGCGGGGTTTGAAGAGCAGTACTTC. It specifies CASSYSLAGFEEQYF.

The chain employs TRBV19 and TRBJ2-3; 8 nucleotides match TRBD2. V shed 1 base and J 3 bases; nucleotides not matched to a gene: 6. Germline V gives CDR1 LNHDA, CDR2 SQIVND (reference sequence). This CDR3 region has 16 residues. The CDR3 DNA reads TGTGCCAGTAGTATAGCGTCAGCGGGGGTTACAGATACGCAGTATTTT. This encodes CASSIASAGVTDTQYF.

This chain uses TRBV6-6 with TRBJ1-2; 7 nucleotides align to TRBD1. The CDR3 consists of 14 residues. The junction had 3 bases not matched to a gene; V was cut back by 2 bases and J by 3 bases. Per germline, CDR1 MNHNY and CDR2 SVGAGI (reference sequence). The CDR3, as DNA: TGTGCCAGCAGTTACGAGGGGGCGGACTATGGCTACACCTTC. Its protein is CASSYEGADYGYTF.

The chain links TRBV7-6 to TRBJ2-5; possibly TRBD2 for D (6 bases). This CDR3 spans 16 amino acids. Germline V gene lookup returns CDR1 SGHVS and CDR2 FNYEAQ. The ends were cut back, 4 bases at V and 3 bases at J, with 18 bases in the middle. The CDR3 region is CASSSPGGSVEETQYF. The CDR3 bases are TGTGCCAGCAGCTCGCCCGGAGGGAGCGTCGAAGAGACCCAGTACTTC. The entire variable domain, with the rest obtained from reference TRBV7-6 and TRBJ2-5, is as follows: GAGVSQSPRYKVTKRGQDVALRCDPISGHVSLYWYRQALGQGPEFLTYFNYEAQQDKSGLPNDRFSAERPEGSISTLTIQRTEQRDSAMYRCASSSPGGSVEETQYFGPGTRLLVL.